These T cell receptor beta chains were read from a single sample in a study of cytomegalovirus exposure and HLA in healthy donors. Clones were sequenced by immunoSEQ multiplex PCR, and TCRdb holds only the in-frame ones, with some missing. The data show 80,000 to 100,000 clones, with around 90% seen just once and 2.1% held by the top ten. Source material: PBMCs. Receptor source: a man between 25 and 39 years old in good health and CMV-seronegative. The CDR3 runs from the conserved cysteine through the conserved F or W. A D gene is named only where the DNA matches it firmly. Size values are once, few and many counts, or a class for expanded clones, and some rows have none.

j_gene: TRBJ1-2
abundance: -
d_gene: -
v_gene: TRBV7-9
CDR3nt: TGTGCCAGCAGCAGGGACTCCAACTATGGCTACACCTTC
CDR3aa: CASSRDSNYGYTF

j_gene: TRBJ1-4
abundance: once
d_gene: TRBD1
v_gene: TRBV5-4
CDR3nt: TGTGCCAGCACCACCGACAGGGGGCGGGGAGAAAAACTGTTTTTT
CDR3aa: CASTTDRGRGEKLFF

j_gene: TRBJ2-7
abundance: -
d_gene: TRBD1
v_gene: TRBV10-3
CDR3nt: TGTGCCATCAGTGCATGGGACAGGGGGCATAGTGAGCAGTACTTC
CDR3aa: CAISAWDRGHSEQYF

j_gene: TRBJ2-3
abundance: once
d_gene: TRBD2
v_gene: TRBV7-8
CDR3nt: TGTGCCAGCAGCTCGAGACTAGCTGATAAACCAGATACGCAGTATTTT
CDR3aa: CASSSRLADKPDTQYF

j_gene: TRBJ2-1
abundance: -
d_gene: -
v_gene: TRBV5-4
CDR3nt: TGTGCCAGCAGCCGGGAGCCCGCCTACAATGAGCAGTTCTTC
CDR3aa: CASSREPAYNEQFF

j_gene: TRBJ2-7
abundance: few
d_gene: TRBD2
v_gene: TRBV6-4
CDR3nt: TGTGCCAGCAGCGTTCTAGCGGGAGAGTCCTACGAGCAGTACTTC
CDR3aa: CASSVLAGESYEQYF

j_gene: TRBJ1-2
abundance: -
d_gene: -
v_gene: TRBV21-1
CDR3nt: TGTGCCAGCAACGGGGGTGTTGGCGGCTACACCTTC
CDR3aa: CASNGGVGGYTF

j_gene: TRBJ2-3
abundance: -
d_gene: TRBD2
v_gene: TRBV28
CDR3nt: TGTGCCAGTCTAGCGGGGCTTAGCACAGATACGCAGTATTTT
CDR3aa: CASLAGLSTDTQYF

j_gene: TRBJ2-3
abundance: -
d_gene: TRBD2
v_gene: TRBV5-4
CDR3nt: TGTGCCAGCAGCCAGATGGGACTTAGCGGGAGAGGCACAGATACGCAGTATTTT
CDR3aa: CASSQMGLSGRGTDTQYF

j_gene: TRBJ1-2
abundance: -
d_gene: TRBD1
v_gene: TRBV2
CDR3nt: TGTGCCAGCAATACAGGGGTTGGCTACACCTTC
CDR3aa: CASNTGVGYTF

j_gene: TRBJ2-7
abundance: -
d_gene: -
v_gene: TRBV19
CDR3nt: TGTGCCAGTAGTATAGTATCGGGAGACCCCTTGGATGGCGACGAGCAGTACTTC
CDR3aa: CASSIVSGDPLDGDEQYF

j_gene: TRBJ1-6
abundance: once
d_gene: -
v_gene: TRBV6-6
CDR3nt: TGTGCCAGCAGTCGGGAGAGGAATTCACCCCTCCACTTT
CDR3aa: CASSRERNSPLHF

j_gene: TRBJ2-1
abundance: -
d_gene: -
v_gene: TRBV11-3
CDR3nt: TGTGCCAGCAGCCGGACAGCCCTCTACAATGAGCAGTTCTTC
CDR3aa: CASSRTALYNEQFF

j_gene: TRBJ1-5
abundance: -
d_gene: -
v_gene: TRBV6-1
CDR3nt: TGTGCCAGCAGTGAAGAGCGGTTTCAGCCCCAGCATTTT
CDR3aa: CASSEERFQPQHF

j_gene: TRBJ2-4
abundance: -
d_gene: -
v_gene: TRBV6-6
CDR3nt: TGTGCCAGCAGTCGAGGGATAGCCAAAAACATTCAGTACTTC
CDR3aa: CASSRGIAKNIQYF

j_gene: TRBJ1-1
abundance: -
d_gene: TRBD1
v_gene: TRBV6-1
CDR3nt: TGTGCCAGCAGTGAGCCTCCGACAGGGTTGAACACTGAAGCTTTCTTT
CDR3aa: CASSEPPTGLNTEAFF

j_gene: TRBJ1-1
abundance: -
d_gene: -
v_gene: TRBV6-1
CDR3nt: TGTGCCAGCAGCGAACACAGGGCGGGCACTGAAGCTTTCTTT
CDR3aa: CASSEHRAGTEAFF

j_gene: TRBJ1-3
abundance: -
d_gene: -
v_gene: TRBV2
CDR3nt: TGTGCCAGCACCCCAGGCCGGCAGGGTTCCGGAAACACCATATATTTT
CDR3aa: CASTPGRQGSGNTIYF

j_gene: TRBJ2-1
abundance: -
d_gene: TRBD1
v_gene: TRBV15
CDR3nt: TGTGCCACCAGCGGGGGACAGTCCTACAATGAGCAGTTCTTC
CDR3aa: CATSGGQSYNEQFF

j_gene: TRBJ2-3
abundance: -
d_gene: TRBD2
v_gene: TRBV28
CDR3nt: TGTGCCAGCAGTCCCTGGACTAGCGGGAATGATACGCAGTATTTT
CDR3aa: CASSPWTSGNDTQYF